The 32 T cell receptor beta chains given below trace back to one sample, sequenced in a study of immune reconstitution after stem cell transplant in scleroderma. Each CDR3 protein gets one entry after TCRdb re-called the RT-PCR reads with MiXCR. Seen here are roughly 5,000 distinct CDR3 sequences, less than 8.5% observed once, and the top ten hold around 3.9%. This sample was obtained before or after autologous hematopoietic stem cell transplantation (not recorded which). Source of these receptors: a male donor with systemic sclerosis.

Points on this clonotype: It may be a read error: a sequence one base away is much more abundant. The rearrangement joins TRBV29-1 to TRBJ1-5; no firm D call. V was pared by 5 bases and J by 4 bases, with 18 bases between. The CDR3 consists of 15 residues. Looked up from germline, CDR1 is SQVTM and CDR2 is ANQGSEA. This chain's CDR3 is CSVTDGFLGNQPQHF. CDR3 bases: TGCAGCGTTACTGACGGGTTCTTGGGGAATCAGCCCCAGCATTTT.

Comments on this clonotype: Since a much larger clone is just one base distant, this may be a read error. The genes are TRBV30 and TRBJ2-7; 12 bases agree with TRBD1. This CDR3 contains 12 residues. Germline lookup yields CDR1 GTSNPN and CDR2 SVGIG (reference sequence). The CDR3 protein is CAWGTGGYEQCF. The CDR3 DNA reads TGTGCCTGGGGGACAGGGGGCTACGAGCAGTGCTTC.

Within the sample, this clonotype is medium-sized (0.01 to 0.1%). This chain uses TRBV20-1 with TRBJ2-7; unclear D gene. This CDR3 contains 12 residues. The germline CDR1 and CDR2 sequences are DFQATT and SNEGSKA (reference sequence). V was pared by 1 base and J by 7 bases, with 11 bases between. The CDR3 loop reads CSARAGSGEQYF. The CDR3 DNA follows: TGCAGTGCTAGAGCTGGGTCTGGAGAGCAGTACTTC.

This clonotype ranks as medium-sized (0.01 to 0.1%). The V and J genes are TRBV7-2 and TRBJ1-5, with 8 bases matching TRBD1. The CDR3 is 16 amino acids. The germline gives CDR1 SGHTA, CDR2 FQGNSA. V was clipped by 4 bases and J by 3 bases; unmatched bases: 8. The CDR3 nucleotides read TGTGCCAGCAGCTCTCTGACAGGGGAGGCCAATCAGCCCCAGCATTTT. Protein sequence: CASSSLTGEANQPQHF.

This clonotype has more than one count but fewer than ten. Here the CDR3 DNA reads TGCAGTGCTAGAGATGAAATCCTACGCAATCAGCCCCAGCATTTT. Its protein is CSARDEILRNQPQHF. The chain carries TRBV20-1 and TRBJ1-5; D gene ambiguous. Germline CDR1 is DFQATT and CDR2 is SNEGSKA (reference sequence). The length of the CDR3 is 15 residues. V was cut by 0 bases and J by 2 bases, with 11 bases left in between.

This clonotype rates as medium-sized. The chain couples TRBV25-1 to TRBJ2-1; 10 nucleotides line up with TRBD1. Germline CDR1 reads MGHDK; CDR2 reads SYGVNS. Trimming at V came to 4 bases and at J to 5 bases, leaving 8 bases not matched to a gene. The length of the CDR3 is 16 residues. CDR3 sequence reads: CASSGARQGAHNEQFF. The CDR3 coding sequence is TGTGCCAGCAGTGGCGCGCGACAGGGGGCTCACAATGAGCAGTTCTTC.

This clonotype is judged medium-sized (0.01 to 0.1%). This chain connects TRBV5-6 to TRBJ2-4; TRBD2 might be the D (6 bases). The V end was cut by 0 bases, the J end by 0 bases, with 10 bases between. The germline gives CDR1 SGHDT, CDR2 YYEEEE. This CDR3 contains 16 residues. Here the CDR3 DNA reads TGTGCCAGCAGCTTGGTACGGGGACTAGCCAAAAACATTCAGTACTTC. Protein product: CASSLVRGLAKNIQYF.

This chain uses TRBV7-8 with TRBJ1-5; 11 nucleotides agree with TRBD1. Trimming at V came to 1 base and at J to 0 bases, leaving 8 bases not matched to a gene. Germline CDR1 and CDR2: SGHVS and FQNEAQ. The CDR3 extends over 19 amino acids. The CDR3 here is CASSLGGGTGGYSNQPQHF. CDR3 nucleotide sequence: TGTGCCAGCAGCTTAGGTGGGGGGACAGGGGGTTATAGCAATCAGCCCCAGCATTTT.

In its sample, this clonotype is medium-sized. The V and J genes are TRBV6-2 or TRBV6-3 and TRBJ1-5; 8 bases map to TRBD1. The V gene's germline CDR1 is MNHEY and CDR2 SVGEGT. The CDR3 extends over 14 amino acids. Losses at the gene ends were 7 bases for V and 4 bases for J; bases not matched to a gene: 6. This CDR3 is CASNRGARNQPQHF. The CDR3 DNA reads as TGTGCCAGCAACAGGGGGGCTCGGAATCAGCCCCAGCATTTT.

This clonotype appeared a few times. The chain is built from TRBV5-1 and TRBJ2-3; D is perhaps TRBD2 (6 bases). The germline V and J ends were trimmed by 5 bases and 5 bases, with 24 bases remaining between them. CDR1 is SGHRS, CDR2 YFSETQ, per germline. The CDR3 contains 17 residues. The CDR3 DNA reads TGCGCCAGCAGGACAGCTTTACGGGAGTTCGGAGGAGATACGCAGTATTTT. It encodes CASRTALREFGGDTQYF. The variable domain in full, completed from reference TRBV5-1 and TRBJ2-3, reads KAGVTQTPRYLIKTRGQQVTLSCSPISGHRSVSWYQQTPGQGLQFLFEYFSETQRNKGNFPGRFSGRQFSNSRSEMNVSTLELGDSALYLCASRTALREFGGDTQYFGPGTRLTVL.

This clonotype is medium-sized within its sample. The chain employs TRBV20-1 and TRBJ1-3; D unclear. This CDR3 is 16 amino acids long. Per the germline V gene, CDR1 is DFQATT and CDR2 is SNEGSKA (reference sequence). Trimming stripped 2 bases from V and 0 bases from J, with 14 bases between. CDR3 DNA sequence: TGCAGTGCTAGATTTCCGCTCACTACCTCTGGAAACACCATATATTTT. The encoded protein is CSARFPLTTSGNTIYF.

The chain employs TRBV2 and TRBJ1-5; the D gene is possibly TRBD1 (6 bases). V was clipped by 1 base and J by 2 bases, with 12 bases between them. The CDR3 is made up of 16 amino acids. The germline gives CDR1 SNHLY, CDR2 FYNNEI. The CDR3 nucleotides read TGTGCCAGCAGTGAAGACGGGGGGCCGGGCAATCAGCCCCAGCATTTT. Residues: CASSEDGGPGNQPQHF.

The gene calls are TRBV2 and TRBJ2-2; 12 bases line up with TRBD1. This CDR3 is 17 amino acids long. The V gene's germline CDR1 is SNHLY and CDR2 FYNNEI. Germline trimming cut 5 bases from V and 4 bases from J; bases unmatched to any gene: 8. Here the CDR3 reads CASSYLGQGAGTGELFF. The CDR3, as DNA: TGTGCCAGCAGTTACTTGGGACAGGGGGCAGGCACCGGGGAGCTGTTTTTT. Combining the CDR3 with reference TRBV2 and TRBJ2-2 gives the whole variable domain EPEVTQTPSHQVTQMGQEVILRCVPISNHLYFYWYRQILGQKVEFLVSFYNNEISEKSEIFDDQFSVERPDGSNFTLKIRSTKLEDSAMYFCASSYLGQGAGTGELFFGEGSRLTVL.

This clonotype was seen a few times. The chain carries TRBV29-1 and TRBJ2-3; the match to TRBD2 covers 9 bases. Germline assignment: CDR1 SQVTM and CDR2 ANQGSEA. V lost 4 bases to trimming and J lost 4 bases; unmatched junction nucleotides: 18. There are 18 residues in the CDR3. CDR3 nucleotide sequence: TGCAGCGTTGTACATTACGGAGGCGGGAGGGCACCCGCAGATACGCAGTATTTT. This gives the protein CSVVHYGGGRAPADTQYF.

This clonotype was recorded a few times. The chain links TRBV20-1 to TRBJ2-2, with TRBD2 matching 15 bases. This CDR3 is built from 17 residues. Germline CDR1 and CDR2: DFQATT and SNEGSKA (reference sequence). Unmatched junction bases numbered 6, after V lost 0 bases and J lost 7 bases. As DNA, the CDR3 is TGCAGTGCTAGAGACCCCGGACTAGCGGGGGGGCTCGGGGAGCTGTTTTTT. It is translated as CSARDPGLAGGLGELFF.

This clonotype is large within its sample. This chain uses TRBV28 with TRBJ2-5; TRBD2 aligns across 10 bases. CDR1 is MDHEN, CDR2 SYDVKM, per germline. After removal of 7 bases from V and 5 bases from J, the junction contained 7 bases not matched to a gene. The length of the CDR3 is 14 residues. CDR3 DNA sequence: TGTGCCAGCAAAAGCGGGGGGGCAAGGGAGACCCAGTACTTC. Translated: CASKSGGARETQYF.

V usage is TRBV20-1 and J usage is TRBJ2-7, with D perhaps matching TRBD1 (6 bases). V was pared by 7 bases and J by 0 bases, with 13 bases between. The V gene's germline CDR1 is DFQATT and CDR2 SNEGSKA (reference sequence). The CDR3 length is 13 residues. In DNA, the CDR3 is TGCAGTGGGGACACTCCGAGCTCCTACGAGCAGTACTTC. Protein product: CSGDTPSSYEQYF.

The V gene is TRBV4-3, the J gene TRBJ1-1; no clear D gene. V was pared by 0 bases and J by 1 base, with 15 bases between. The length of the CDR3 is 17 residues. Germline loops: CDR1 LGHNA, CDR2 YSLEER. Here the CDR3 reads CASSQDRQVRANTEAFF. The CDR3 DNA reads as TGCGCCAGCAGCCAAGATCGTCAGGTGAGGGCGAACACTGAAGCTTTCTTT.

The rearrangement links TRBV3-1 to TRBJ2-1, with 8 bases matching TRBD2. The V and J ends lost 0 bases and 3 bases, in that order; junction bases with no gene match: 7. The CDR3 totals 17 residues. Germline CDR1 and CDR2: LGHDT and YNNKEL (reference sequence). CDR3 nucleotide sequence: TGTGCCAGCAGCCAAGATCGGGGGGGGACTAACTACAATGAGCAGTTCTTC. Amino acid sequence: CASSQDRGGTNYNEQFF.

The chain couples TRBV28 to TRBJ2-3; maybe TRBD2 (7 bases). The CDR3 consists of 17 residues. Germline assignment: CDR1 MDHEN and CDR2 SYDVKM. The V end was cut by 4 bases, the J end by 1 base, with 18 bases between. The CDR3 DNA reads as TGTGCCAGCAGTTCACTTGGGGGGGGGCAAGGCACAGATACGCAGTATTTT. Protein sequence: CASSSLGGGQGTDTQYF.

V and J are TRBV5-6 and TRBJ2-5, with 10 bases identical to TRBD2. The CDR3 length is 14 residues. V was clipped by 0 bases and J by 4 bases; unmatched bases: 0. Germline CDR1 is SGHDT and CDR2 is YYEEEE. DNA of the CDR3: TGTGCCAGCAGCTTGGGACTAGCGGGAGAGACCCAGTACTTC. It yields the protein CASSLGLAGETQYF.

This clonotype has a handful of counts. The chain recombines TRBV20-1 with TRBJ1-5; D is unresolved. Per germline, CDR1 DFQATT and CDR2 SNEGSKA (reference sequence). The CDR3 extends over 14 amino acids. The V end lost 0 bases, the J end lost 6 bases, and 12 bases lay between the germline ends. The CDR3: CSARDGGFGQPQHF. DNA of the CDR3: TGCAGTGCTAGAGATGGAGGGTTTGGTCAGCCCCAGCATTTT.

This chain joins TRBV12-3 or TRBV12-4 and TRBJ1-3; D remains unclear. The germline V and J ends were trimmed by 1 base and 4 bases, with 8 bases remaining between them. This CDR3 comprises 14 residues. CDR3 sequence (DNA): TGTGCCAGCAGTTTAGGAGGGAGGGGAAACACCATATATTTT. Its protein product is CASSLGGRGNTIYF.

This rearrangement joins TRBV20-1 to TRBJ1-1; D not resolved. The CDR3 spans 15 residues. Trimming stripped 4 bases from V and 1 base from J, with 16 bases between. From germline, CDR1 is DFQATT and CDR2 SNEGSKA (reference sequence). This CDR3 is CSATDAGPTNTEAFF. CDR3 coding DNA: TGCAGTGCTACTGACGCCGGGCCAACGAACACTGAAGCTTTCTTT.

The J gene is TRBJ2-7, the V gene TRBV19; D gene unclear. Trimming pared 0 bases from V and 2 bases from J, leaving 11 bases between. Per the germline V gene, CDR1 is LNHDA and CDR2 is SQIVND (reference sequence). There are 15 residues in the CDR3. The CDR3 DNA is TGTGCCAGTAGTATAGAGTCGGTATTGCCCTACGAGCAGTACTTC. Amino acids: CASSIESVLPYEQYF. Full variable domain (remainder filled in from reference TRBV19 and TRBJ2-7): DGGITQSPKYLFRKEGQNVTLSCEQNLNHDAMYWYRQDPGQGLRLIYYSQIVNDFQKGDIAEGYSVSREKKESFPLTVTSAQKNPTAFYLCASSIESVLPYEQYFGPGTRLTVT.

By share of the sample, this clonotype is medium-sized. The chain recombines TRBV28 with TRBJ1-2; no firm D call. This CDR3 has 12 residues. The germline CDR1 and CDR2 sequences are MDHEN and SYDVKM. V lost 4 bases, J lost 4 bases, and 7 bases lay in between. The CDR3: CASSSQTYGYTF. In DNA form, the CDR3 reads TGTGCCAGCAGTTCCCAGACCTATGGCTACACCTTC.

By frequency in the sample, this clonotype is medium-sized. The CDR3 coding sequence is TGTGCCAGCAGTCGGGTGGGGGAGACCTATGGCTACACCTTC. Translated, it gives CASSRVGETYGYTF. This sequence joins TRBV28 and TRBJ1-2, with D perhaps matching TRBD1 (5 bases). The germline CDR1 and CDR2 sequences are MDHEN and SYDVKM. Trimming stripped 5 bases from V and 4 bases from J, with 14 bases between. This CDR3 is 14 amino acids long.

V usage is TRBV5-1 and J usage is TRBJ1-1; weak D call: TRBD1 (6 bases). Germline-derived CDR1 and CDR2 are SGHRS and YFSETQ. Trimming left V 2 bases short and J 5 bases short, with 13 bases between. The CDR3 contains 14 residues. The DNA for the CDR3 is TGCGCCAGCAGCTTTCAGGGGTTGGAGACTGAAGCTTTCTTT. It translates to CASSFQGLETEAFF.

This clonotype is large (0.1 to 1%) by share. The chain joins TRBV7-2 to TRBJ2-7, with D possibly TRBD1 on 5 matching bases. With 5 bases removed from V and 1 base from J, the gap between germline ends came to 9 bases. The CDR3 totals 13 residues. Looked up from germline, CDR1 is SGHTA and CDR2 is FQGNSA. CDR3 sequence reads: CASSRQTSYEQYF. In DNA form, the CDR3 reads TGTGCCAGCAGCCGACAGACATCCTACGAGCAGTACTTC.

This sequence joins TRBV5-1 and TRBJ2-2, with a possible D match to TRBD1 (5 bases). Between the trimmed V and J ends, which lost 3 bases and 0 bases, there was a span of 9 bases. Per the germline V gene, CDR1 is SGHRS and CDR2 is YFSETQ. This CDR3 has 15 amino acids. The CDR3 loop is CASSWGSANTGELFF. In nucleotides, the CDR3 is TGCGCCAGCAGCTGGGGCAGCGCGAACACCGGGGAGCTGTTTTTT.

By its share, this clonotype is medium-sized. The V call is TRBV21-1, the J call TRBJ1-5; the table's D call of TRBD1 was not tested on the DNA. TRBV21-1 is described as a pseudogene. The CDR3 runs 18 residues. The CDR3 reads CASSKRHAGGYGNQPQHF. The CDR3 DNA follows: TGTGCCAGCAGCAAACGACACGCAGGGGGCTACGGCAATCAGCCCCAGCATTTT.

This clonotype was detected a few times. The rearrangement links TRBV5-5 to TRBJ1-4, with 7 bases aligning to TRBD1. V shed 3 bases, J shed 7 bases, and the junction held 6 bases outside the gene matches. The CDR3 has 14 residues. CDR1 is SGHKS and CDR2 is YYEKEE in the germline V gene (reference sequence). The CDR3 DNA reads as TGTGCCAGCAGCTCGGGACAGATGGGTGAAAAACTGTTTTTT. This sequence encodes CASSSGQMGEKLFF. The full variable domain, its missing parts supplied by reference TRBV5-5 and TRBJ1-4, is DAGVTQSPTHLIKTRGQQVTLRCSPISGHKSVSWYQQVLGQGPQFIFQYYEKEERGRGNFPDRFSARQFPNYSSELNVNALLLGDSALYLCASSSGQMGEKLFFGSGTQLSVL.